This is a list of T cell receptor beta chains from one sample in a study of shared clonotypes between healthy human individuals. Repertoires were generated with immunoSEQ multiplex PCR, while TCRdb's copy carries only in-frame clones and drops some. This table holds fewer than 850,000 clones, about 78% found once. Sequenced input: memory CD4+ T cells sorted from blood. These receptors were obtained from a woman aged 25 to 45 in good health. CDR3s include the opening cysteine and the closing phenylalanine or tryptophan. D genes are given only for firm matches. Expanded clones get a size class; other rows say once, few or many, or leave the size out.

TRBJ2-3 TRBD2 - TRBV5-8 CASSITSGTTDTQYF TGTGCCAGCAGCATAACTAGCGGAACTACAGATACGCAGTATTTT
TRBJ2-7 TRBD2 - TRBV28 CASSLSAGGSSNEQYF TGTGCCAGCAGTTTAAGCGCCGGCGGGAGTTCCAACGAGCAGTACTTC
TRBJ1-1 - few TRBV27 CASSLSELSTEAFF TGTGCCAGCAGTTTATCGGAGTTATCCACTGAAGCTTTCTTT
TRBJ2-7 - many TRBV28 CASQGRYEQYF TGTGCCAGCCAAGGGCGGTACGAGCAGTACTTC
TRBJ2-2 - - TRBV25-1 CASSDPKGPGELFF TGTGCCAGCAGTGATCCGAAGGGCCCCGGGGAGCTGTTTTTT
TRBJ2-3 - once TRBV30 CAWSWRQGTDTQYF TGTGCCTGGAGTTGGCGGCAGGGTACAGATACGCAGTATTTT
TRBJ1-1 - - TRBV9 CASSPHPNTEAFF TGTGCCAGCAGCCCCCACCCGAACACTGAAGCTTTCTTT
TRBJ2-1 TRBD2 - TRBV18 CASSLQGTSGNEQFF TGTGCCAGCTCACTCCAAGGGACTAGCGGCAATGAGCAGTTCTTC
TRBJ2-7 - - TRBV5-4 CASSLHGTYEQYF TGTGCCAGCAGCTTGCACGGAACCTACGAGCAGTACTTC
TRBJ2-7 - - TRBV28 CASSPALAYEQYF TGTGCCAGCAGCCCCGCCTTAGCCTACGAGCAGTACTTC
TRBJ2-2 TRBD2 - TRBV4-2 CASSQNGLAANTGELFF TGTGCCAGCAGCCAAAACGGACTAGCGGCGAACACCGGGGAGCTGTTTTTT
TRBJ2-4 TRBD1 - TRBV18 CASSPPGTVKWENIQYF TGTGCCAGCTCACCACCGGGGACAGTTAAATGGGAAAACATTCAGTACTTC
TRBJ2-3 - - TRBV2 CASSGASSDDTQYF TGTGCCAGCAGTGGAGCCTCCTCGGATGATACGCAGTATTTT
TRBJ1-3 - - TRBV30 CASTRQTINTIYF TGTGCCTCCACCCGGCAGACGATAAACACCATATATTTT
TRBJ2-5 - many TRBV7-2 CASSQNGGETQYF TGTGCCAGCAGCCAAAATGGTGGGGAGACCCAGTACTTC
TRBJ2-3 - - TRBV19 CASSMSVSTDTQYF TGTGCCAGTAGTATGAGCGTTAGCACAGATACGCAGTATTTT
TRBJ2-7 - - TRBV7-2 CASSPQDRLLEQYF TGTGCCAGCAGCCCTCAGGATCGTCTGTTGGAGCAGTACTTC
TRBJ2-5 - - TRBV19 CASSIEGRQETQYF TGTGCCAGTAGTATCGAGGGCAGGCAAGAGACCCAGTACTTC
TRBJ1-4 TRBD1 - TRBV27 CASSSRDRGGKLFF TGTGCCAGCAGTAGCCGGGACAGGGGCGGGAAACTGTTTTTT
TRBJ2-7 - - TRBV30 CAWSVGGKSYEQYF TGTGCCTGGAGTGTAGGCGGCAAGTCCTACGAGCAGTACTTC
TRBJ2-1 TRBD2 - TRBV5-6 CASSPQGLAGGEQFF TGTGCCAGCAGCCCCCAGGGACTAGCGGGAGGAGAGCAGTTCTTC
TRBJ2-7 - - TRBV5-6 CASSLGSSSYEQYF TGTGCCAGCAGCTTGGGGTCCAGCTCCTACGAGCAGTACTTC
TRBJ2-3 - - TRBV5-1 CASSLEAPDTQYF TGCGCCAGCAGCTTGGAGGCCCCAGATACGCAGTATTTT
TRBJ1-2 - - TRBV2 CASSEVDRFYGYTF TGTGCCAGCAGTGAGGTCGACAGATTCTATGGCTACACCTTC
TRBJ1-2 - - TRBV9 CASSLDREGDYGYTF TGTGCCAGCAGCCTCGATAGGGAAGGCGACTATGGCTACACCTTC
TRBJ2-1 - - TRBV18 CASSPLGYNEQFF TGTGCCAGCTCACCCCTGGGGTACAATGAGCAGTTCTTC
TRBJ1-1 - - TRBV6-1 CASSEPLNTEAFF TGTGCCAGCAGTGAGCCCTTGAACACTGAAGCTTTCTTT